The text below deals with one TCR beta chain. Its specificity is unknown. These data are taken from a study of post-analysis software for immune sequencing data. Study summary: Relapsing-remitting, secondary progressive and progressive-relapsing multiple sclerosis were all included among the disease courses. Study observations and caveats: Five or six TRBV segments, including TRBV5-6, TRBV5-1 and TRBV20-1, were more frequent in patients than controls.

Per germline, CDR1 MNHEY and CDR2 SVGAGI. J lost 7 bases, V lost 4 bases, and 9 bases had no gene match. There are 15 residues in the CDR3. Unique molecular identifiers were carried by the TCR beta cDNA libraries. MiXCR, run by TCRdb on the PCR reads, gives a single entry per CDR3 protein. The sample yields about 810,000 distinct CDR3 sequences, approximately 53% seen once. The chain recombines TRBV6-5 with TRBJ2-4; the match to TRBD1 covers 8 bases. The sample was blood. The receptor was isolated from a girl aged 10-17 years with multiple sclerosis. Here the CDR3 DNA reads TGTGCCAGCAGTTTAGGGAGACAGGGGTACAACATTCAGTACTTC. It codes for CASSLGRQGYNIQYF.